These T cell receptor beta chains were read from a single sample in a study of naive CD8 T cells in extremely preterm neonates. This table comes from immunoSEQ multiplex PCR, and its TCRdb copy is limited to in-frame clones, with some not included. The sample records approximately 5,000 clones, approximately 97% being singletons. Sequenced sample: naive CD8+ T cells from blood. These receptors came from a human donor in good health. The CDR3 runs from the conserved cysteine through the conserved F or W. The order of the fields is V gene, J gene, CDR3 length, D gene, clone size, CDR3 DNA, CDR3 protein. D genes are given only for firm matches. Clone size, where shown, is once, few, many, or a class for clones that have expanded.

V: TRBV2; J: TRBJ1-2; length: 19; D: -; size: -; DNA: TGTGCCAGCAGTGAAAGGGGACAATCTCCCCCTCACATTAACTATGGCTACACCTTC; CDR3: CASSERGQSPPHINYGYTF
V: TRBV27; J: TRBJ2-5; length: 14; D: -; size: -; DNA: TGTGCCAGCGGGGGCCACAGGGTGAGAGAGACCCAGTACTTC; CDR3: CASGGHRVRETQYF
V: TRBV6-5; J: TRBJ2-3; length: 15; D: TRBD2; size: -; DNA: TGTGCCAGCAGTTACTTGACTAGCGGGACAGATACGCAGTATTTT; CDR3: CASSYLTSGTDTQYF
V: TRBV7-9; J: TRBJ2-5; length: 16; D: -; size: -; DNA: TGTGCCAGCAGCTTAGGGTTCAGGGGCTCGCAAGAGACCCAGTACTTC; CDR3: CASSLGFRGSQETQYF
V: TRBV15; J: TRBJ2-1; length: 13; D: -; size: once; DNA: TGTGCCACCAGTCCAACGACACAAAATGAGCAGTTCTTC; CDR3: CATSPTTQNEQFF
V: TRBV9; J: TRBJ2-1; length: 13; D: TRBD1; size: -; DNA: TGTGCCAGCGGCCCCACAGGGGGCCATGAGCAGTTCTTC; CDR3: CASGPTGGHEQFF
V: TRBV6-5; J: TRBJ1-2; length: 13; D: -; size: -; DNA: TGTGCCAGCAGTTACACCGACAGCTATGGCTACACCTTC; CDR3: CASSYTDSYGYTF
V: TRBV7-8; J: TRBJ2-1; length: 17; D: TRBD1; size: -; DNA: TGTGCCAGCAGCTCACCGGGGACAGGGGGGTCCTACAATGAGCAGTTCTTC; CDR3: CASSSPGTGGSYNEQFF
V: TRBV9; J: TRBJ2-3; length: 15; D: -; size: -; DNA: TGTGCCAGCAGCGTAGGGGCGGGGAGCACAGATACGCAGTATTTT; CDR3: CASSVGAGSTDTQYF
V: TRBV28; J: TRBJ2-1; length: 15; D: -; size: -; DNA: TGTGCCAGCAACTCTGCAGCGGACCTGTTCAATGAGCAGTTCTTC; CDR3: CASNSAADLFNEQFF
V: TRBV6-5; J: TRBJ1-1; length: 15; D: -; size: -; DNA: TGTGCCAGCAGTGGTCCCGGGACACTAAACACTGAAGCTTTCTTT; CDR3: CASSGPGTLNTEAFF
V: TRBV5-5; J: TRBJ1-5; length: 18; D: -; size: -; DNA: TGTGCCAGCAGCTTGGAGCGGGCAGAATTTACTTACAATCAGCCCCAGCATTTT; CDR3: CASSLERAEFTYNQPQHF
V: TRBV6-6; J: TRBJ1-5; length: 13; D: -; size: -; DNA: TGTGCCAGCAGTTTCGGGGTAGGCCAGCCCCAGCATTTT; CDR3: CASSFGVGQPQHF
V: TRBV11-2; J: TRBJ2-7; length: 13; D: -; size: -; DNA: TGTGCCAGCAGCTTACACAAGGGGCGCGAGCAGTACTTC; CDR3: CASSLHKGREQYF
V: TRBV19; J: TRBJ2-6; length: 17; D: -; size: -; DNA: TGTGCCAGTAGTATCGGACAGCTGAGCTCTGGGGCCAACGTCCTGACTTTC; CDR3: CASSIGQLSSGANVLTF
V: TRBV7-9; J: TRBJ1-3; length: 16; D: -; size: -; DNA: TGTGCCAGCAGCTTAGGTGGAATCGGGACTGGAAACACCATATATTTT; CDR3: CASSLGGIGTGNTIYF
V: TRBV27; J: TRBJ1-1; length: 13; D: -; size: -; DNA: TGTGCCAGCAGTTCGGGGGGAAACACTGAAGCTTTCTTT; CDR3: CASSSGGNTEAFF
V: TRBV28; J: TRBJ2-7; length: 14; D: TRBD2; size: -; DNA: TGTGCCAGCAGCCCTCTAGCGGGACTCTTAGCGCAGTACTTC; CDR3: CASSPLAGLLAQYF
V: TRBV25-1; J: TRBJ1-1; length: 15; D: -; size: -; DNA: TGTGCCAGCCTCGTGGACCGGCGGGGGTTCACTGAAGCTTTCTTT; CDR3: CASLVDRRGFTEAFF
V: TRBV21-1; J: TRBJ1-4; length: 15; D: -; size: -; DNA: TGTGCCAGCATCGCTCGGCACGCGGGGGATGAAAAACTGTTTTTT; CDR3: CASIARHAGDEKLFF